A selection of T cell receptor beta chains follows, all from one sample in a study of PD-1 blockade in mismatch repair-deficient tumors. Produced via immunoSEQ multiplex PCR; TCRdb's table is partial and in-frame only. The sample yields roughly 38,000 clones, approximately 80% seen once. The sequenced sample was PBMCs, obtained roughly 39 weeks after starting pembrolizumab. Source of these receptors: an adult with mismatch repair-deficient cancer. CDR3s include the opening cysteine and the closing phenylalanine or tryptophan. A D gene is named only where the DNA matches it firmly. A row's size may be missing; if present it is once, few, many or a size class.

cdr3_length: 13
v_call: TRBV7-3
d_call: -
j_call: TRBJ2-7
clone_size: -
cdr3_aa: CASSLDLTYEQYF
cdr3_nt: TGTGCCAGCAGCTTGGACTTGACCTACGAGCAGTACTTC

cdr3_length: 14
v_call: TRBV5-1
d_call: TRBD2
j_call: TRBJ2-5
clone_size: -
cdr3_aa: CASSLSGSEETQYF
cdr3_nt: TGCGCCAGCAGCCTAAGCGGGAGTGAAGAGACCCAGTACTTC

cdr3_length: 14
v_call: TRBV18
d_call: TRBD1
j_call: TRBJ2-3
clone_size: -
cdr3_aa: CASSRTGSTDTQYF
cdr3_nt: TGTGCCAGCTCACGGACAGGAAGCACAGATACGCAGTATTTT

cdr3_length: 16
v_call: TRBV5-1
d_call: TRBD2
j_call: TRBJ2-7
clone_size: -
cdr3_aa: CASSLQLAGQKMGQYF
cdr3_nt: TGCGCCAGCAGCTTGCAACTAGCGGGGCAGAAGATGGGGCAGTACTTC

cdr3_length: 14
v_call: TRBV11-2
d_call: -
j_call: TRBJ2-5
clone_size: -
cdr3_aa: CASSPIRGQETQYF
cdr3_nt: TGTGCCAGCAGCCCGATTCGGGGCCAAGAGACCCAGTACTTC

cdr3_length: 14
v_call: TRBV27
d_call: -
j_call: TRBJ1-2
clone_size: -
cdr3_aa: CASSSQREGYGYTF
cdr3_nt: TGTGCCAGCAGTTCCCAAAGGGAGGGCTATGGCTACACCTTC

cdr3_length: 14
v_call: TRBV5-1
d_call: TRBD1
j_call: TRBJ1-2
clone_size: -
cdr3_aa: CASSEGQDLYGYTF
cdr3_nt: TGCGCCAGCAGCGAAGGACAGGACCTCTATGGCTACACCTTC

cdr3_length: 14
v_call: TRBV19
d_call: -
j_call: TRBJ2-5
clone_size: -
cdr3_aa: CASSIGAGIETQYF
cdr3_nt: TGTGCCAGTAGTATTGGGGCAGGGATAGAGACCCAGTACTTC

cdr3_length: 15
v_call: TRBV4-1
d_call: -
j_call: TRBJ1-1
clone_size: -
cdr3_aa: CASSQGGGRITEAFF
cdr3_nt: TGCGCCAGCAGCCAAGGGGGGGGGAGGATCACTGAAGCTTTCTTT

cdr3_length: 13
v_call: TRBV27
d_call: -
j_call: TRBJ2-2
clone_size: -
cdr3_aa: CASSLEGTGELFF
cdr3_nt: TGTGCCAGCAGTTTAGAGGGCACCGGGGAGCTGTTTTTT

cdr3_length: 16
v_call: TRBV5-4
d_call: TRBD2
j_call: TRBJ2-7
clone_size: -
cdr3_aa: CASSLGLAGTSYEQYF
cdr3_nt: TGTGCCAGCAGCCTCGGCCTAGCGGGAACCTCCTACGAGCAGTACTTC

cdr3_length: 15
v_call: TRBV5-1
d_call: TRBD2
j_call: TRBJ2-3
clone_size: -
cdr3_aa: CASSASGRVTDTQYF
cdr3_nt: TGCGCCAGCAGCGCTAGCGGGAGAGTCACAGATACGCAGTATTTT

cdr3_length: 17
v_call: TRBV7-2
d_call: TRBD2
j_call: TRBJ2-1
clone_size: -
cdr3_aa: CASSLGRLAGSYNEQFF
cdr3_nt: TGTGCCAGCAGCTTAGGGAGACTAGCGGGCTCCTACAATGAGCAGTTCTTC

cdr3_length: 18
v_call: TRBV13
d_call: TRBD2
j_call: TRBJ2-2
clone_size: -
cdr3_aa: CASSRGLAGERNTGELFF
cdr3_nt: TGTGCCAGCAGCCGGGGACTAGCGGGAGAACGGAACACCGGGGAGCTGTTTTTT

cdr3_length: 16
v_call: TRBV21-1
d_call: -
j_call: TRBJ1-3
clone_size: once
cdr3_aa: CASSRGTGDSGNTIYF
cdr3_nt: TGTGCCAGCAGCAGAGGGACAGGGGACTCTGGAAACACCATATATTTT

cdr3_length: 17
v_call: TRBV18
d_call: TRBD1
j_call: TRBJ2-5
clone_size: -
cdr3_aa: CASSPWPRTGGEETQYF
cdr3_nt: TGTGCCAGCTCACCATGGCCTCGGACAGGGGGTGAAGAGACCCAGTACTTC

cdr3_length: 17
v_call: TRBV11-2
d_call: TRBD1
j_call: TRBJ1-2
clone_size: -
cdr3_aa: CASTHLRGQGVNYGYTF
cdr3_nt: TGTGCCAGCACCCACCTTAGGGGTCAGGGGGTTAACTATGGCTACACCTTC

cdr3_length: 14
v_call: TRBV5-1
d_call: -
j_call: TRBJ1-2
clone_size: -
cdr3_aa: CASSLSTNPDGYTF
cdr3_nt: TGCGCCAGCAGCTTGTCGACAAACCCAGATGGCTACACCTTC

cdr3_length: 15
v_call: TRBV5-1
d_call: -
j_call: TRBJ1-2
clone_size: -
cdr3_aa: CASSLGQGRDYGYTF
cdr3_nt: TGCGCCAGCAGCCTGGGTCAGGGGCGGGACTATGGCTACACCTTC

cdr3_length: 13
v_call: TRBV5-4
d_call: TRBD1
j_call: TRBJ2-1
clone_size: once
cdr3_aa: CASSFDRESEQFF
cdr3_nt: TGTGCCAGCAGCTTTGACAGGGAGAGTGAGCAGTTCTTC

cdr3_length: 19
v_call: TRBV4-2
d_call: TRBD2
j_call: TRBJ2-3
clone_size: -
cdr3_aa: CASSQDGGREGPHTDTQYF
cdr3_nt: TGTGCCAGCAGCCAAGATGGTGGTCGGGAGGGACCTCACACAGATACGCAGTATTTT

cdr3_length: 14
v_call: TRBV28
d_call: -
j_call: TRBJ1-4
clone_size: -
cdr3_aa: CASREEGGREKLFF
cdr3_nt: TGTGCCAGCAGAGAGGAGGGGGGGAGGGAAAAACTGTTTTTT

cdr3_length: 15
v_call: TRBV7-6
d_call: TRBD1
j_call: TRBJ1-6
clone_size: -
cdr3_aa: CASSLGRQGWSPLHF
cdr3_nt: TGTGCCAGCAGCTTAGGGCGACAGGGCTGGTCACCCCTCCACTTT

cdr3_length: 16
v_call: TRBV7-8
d_call: TRBD1
j_call: TRBJ2-7
clone_size: -
cdr3_aa: CASSLSRDRGRYEQYF
cdr3_nt: TGTGCCAGCAGCTTAAGCCGGGACAGGGGAAGGTACGAGCAGTACTTC

cdr3_length: 15
v_call: TRBV9
d_call: -
j_call: TRBJ2-6
clone_size: -
cdr3_aa: CASSAQGSGANVLTF
cdr3_nt: TGTGCCAGCAGCGCACAGGGTTCTGGGGCCAACGTCCTGACTTTC

cdr3_length: 14
v_call: TRBV9
d_call: -
j_call: TRBJ2-5
clone_size: -
cdr3_aa: CASSVGRGGETQYF
cdr3_nt: TGTGCCAGCAGCGTAGGGAGAGGGGGTGAGACCCAGTACTTC

cdr3_length: 17
v_call: TRBV5-1
d_call: TRBD1
j_call: TRBJ1-1
clone_size: -
cdr3_aa: CASSLGALQGARTEAFF
cdr3_nt: TGCGCCAGCAGCTTGGGGGCACTACAGGGGGCGCGGACTGAAGCTTTCTTT

cdr3_length: 13
v_call: TRBV19
d_call: TRBD2
j_call: TRBJ2-3
clone_size: -
cdr3_aa: CASSISGGAAQYF
cdr3_nt: TGTGCCAGTAGTATTAGCGGGGGTGCTGCGCAGTATTTT

cdr3_length: 15
v_call: TRBV18
d_call: TRBD2
j_call: TRBJ2-1
clone_size: -
cdr3_aa: CASSPELAGYNEQFF
cdr3_nt: TGTGCCAGCTCACCGGAGCTAGCGGGGTACAATGAGCAGTTCTTC

cdr3_length: 15
v_call: TRBV11-2
d_call: TRBD2
j_call: TRBJ2-1
clone_size: -
cdr3_aa: CASSYLAGVANEQFF
cdr3_nt: TGTGCCAGCAGCTATCTAGCGGGAGTTGCAAATGAGCAGTTCTTC

cdr3_length: 13
v_call: TRBV5-4
d_call: -
j_call: TRBJ2-5
clone_size: -
cdr3_aa: CASSLRSLGLKYF
cdr3_nt: TGTGCCAGCAGCTTGAGATCTCTCGGGTTGAAGTACTTC

cdr3_length: 14
v_call: TRBV6-5
d_call: TRBD2
j_call: TRBJ2-7
clone_size: -
cdr3_aa: CASRPGLAGALEYF
cdr3_nt: TGTGCCAGCAGACCGGGACTAGCGGGGGCCTTGGAGTACTTC